This is a list of T cell receptor beta chains from one sample in a study of cytomegalovirus exposure and HLA in healthy donors. Profiled with immunoSEQ multiplex PCR; TCRdb holds only in-frame clones, not every one. The data show about 96,000 clones, approximately 74% seen once. Sequencing was performed on PBMCs. Source of these receptors: a woman in her seventies in good health and CMV-seropositive. Each CDR3 is given with its conserved first and last residue. D genes are given only for firm matches. The listing skips clone size in some rows; elsewhere it reads once, few, many or a size class.

cdr3_aa	cdr3_nt	j_call	v_call	clone_size	d_call
CASTTGGLGEKLFF	TGTGCCAGCACCACCGGGGGGCTTGGCGAAAAACTGTTTTTT	TRBJ1-4	TRBV28	NA	NA
CASSLNNLGQPQHF	TGTGCCAGCAGCTTAAACAATCTAGGTCAGCCCCAGCATTTT	TRBJ1-5	TRBV7-6	once	NA
CASSLGQLADTQYF	TGTGCCAGCAGCTTAGGTCAGCTAGCAGATACGCAGTATTTT	TRBJ2-3	TRBV7-9	NA	NA
CASSSRTSVISYEQYF	TGTGCCAGCAGCTCCCGGACTAGCGTAATCTCCTACGAGCAGTACTTC	TRBJ2-7	TRBV5-6	NA	TRBD2
CASSQDRGSQETQYF	TGCGCCAGCAGCCAGGACAGGGGTAGTCAAGAGACCCAGTACTTC	TRBJ2-5	TRBV5-1	NA	TRBD1
CATSSLWDRARGYSNQPQHF	TGTGCCACCAGCAGCCTTTGGGACAGGGCCAGGGGTTATAGCAATCAGCCCCAGCATTTT	TRBJ1-5	TRBV15	NA	TRBD1
CASSLEGLAGVEQYF	TGTGCCAGCAGCTTGGAAGGCCTAGCGGGAGTTGAGCAGTACTTC	TRBJ2-5	TRBV5-4	NA	TRBD2
CASSPSAVYGYTF	TGTGCCAGCAGCCCCAGTGCGGTCTATGGCTACACCTTC	TRBJ1-2	TRBV11-2	NA	NA
CASRSGQGTYEQYF	TGTGCCAGCAGATCGGGACAGGGGACCTACGAGCAGTACTTC	TRBJ2-7	TRBV28	NA	TRBD1
CASRLSTGELFF	TGTGCCAGCAGATTGAGCACCGGGGAGCTGTTTTTT	TRBJ2-2	TRBV28	NA	NA
CASSHEKQGGGYIQYF	TGTGCCAGCAGCCACGAAAAACAGGGGGGCGGTTACATTCAGTACTTC	TRBJ2-4	TRBV5-6	NA	TRBD1
CASSPTPDTPYEQYF	TGCGCCAGCAGCCCCACCCCGGACACCCCCTACGAGCAGTACTTC	TRBJ2-7	TRBV5-1	NA	NA
CASIRGGGYTF	TGTGCCAGCATAAGGGGGGGCGGCTACACCTTC	TRBJ1-2	TRBV6-1	once	NA
CASSLESGSGKTGELFF	TGTGCCAGCAGCTTAGAAAGCGGGAGCGGAAAAACCGGGGAGCTGTTTTTT	TRBJ2-2	TRBV7-6	once	TRBD2
CASSLDFDEQFF	TGTGCCAGCAGCTTAGATTTCGATGAGCAGTTCTTC	TRBJ2-1	TRBV11-3	NA	NA
CASSLGGNEKLFF	TGTGCCAGCAGTTTGGGGGGTAATGAAAAACTGTTTTTT	TRBJ1-4	TRBV28	few	NA
CATLGTSERNEQFF	TGTGCCACCTTAGGGACTAGCGAGCGCAATGAGCAGTTCTTC	TRBJ2-1	TRBV10-3	NA	TRBD2
CSVGQGKDQPQHF	TGCAGCGTTGGACAGGGGAAGGATCAGCCCCAGCATTTT	TRBJ1-5	TRBV29-1	NA	TRBD1
CASSLTGTGGHQPRHF	TGCGCCAGCAGCCTAACCGGGACAGGGGGTCATCAGCCCCGGCATTTT	TRBJ1-5	TRBV4-1	NA	TRBD1
CASLHLAGGYNEQFF	TGTGCCAGCTTGCATCTAGCGGGGGGGTACAATGAGCAGTTCTTC	TRBJ2-1	TRBV6-1	NA	TRBD2
CASSPLAPLIYEQYF	TGTGCCAGCAGTCCTCTAGCACCCCTTATCTACGAGCAGTACTTC	TRBJ2-7	TRBV27	NA	NA
CASSGGAYTDTQYF	TGCGCCAGCAGCGGGGGGGCGTACACAGATACGCAGTATTTT	TRBJ2-3	TRBV5-1	few	NA
CASSFLDSSSNQPQHF	TGTGCCAGTAGCTTTCTGGACTCCAGCAGCAATCAGCCCCAGCATTTT	TRBJ1-5	TRBV5-5	NA	NA
CASSVGAGYGYTF	TGTGCCAGCAGCGTAGGGGCTGGCTATGGCTACACCTTC	TRBJ1-2	TRBV5-4	NA	NA
CASSRPPVLIQYF	TGTGCCAGCAGTCGTCCCCCAGTGTTAATTCAGTACTTC	TRBJ2-4	TRBV28	NA	NA
CASSVERGNYGYTF	TGTGCCAGCAGCGTAGAGAGGGGGAACTATGGCTACACCTTC	TRBJ1-2	TRBV9	NA	NA
CASSLRLAGTDTQYF	TGTGCCAGCAGCTTACGGCTAGCAGGCACAGATACGCAGTATTTT	TRBJ2-3	TRBV5-4	NA	NA
CASSRAGQVNEKLFF	TGTGCCAGCAGCCGAGCGGGACAGGTTAATGAAAAACTGTTTTTT	TRBJ1-4	TRBV6-5	NA	TRBD1
CASSFSRDRGLEQYF	TGTGCCAGCAGTTTTTCCAGGGACAGGGGGCTTGAGCAGTACTTC	TRBJ2-7	TRBV25-1	few	TRBD1
CASSPGQGTETQYF	TGTGCCAGCAGCCCGGGACAGGGTACAGAGACCCAGTACTTC	TRBJ2-5	TRBV9	once	TRBD1
CASSLADREGEKLFF	TGTGCCAGCAGTTTAGCAGACAGGGAAGGCGAAAAACTGTTTTTT	TRBJ1-4	TRBV27	NA	TRBD1
CASSQVVSGAGYTF	TGTGCCAGCAGCCAAGTGGTGTCAGGGGCTGGCTACACCTTC	TRBJ1-2	TRBV4-2	NA	NA
CASSLEGTGGLFF	TGTGCCAGCAGCTTAGAGGGTACAGGGGGCCTGTTTTTT	TRBJ2-2	TRBV7-9	NA	TRBD1
CASSERAGEVNEQFF	TGTGCCAGCAGCGAAAGGGCGGGAGAGGTCAATGAGCAGTTCTTC	TRBJ2-1	TRBV2	NA	TRBD2
CASSDKAGQPQHF	TGTGCCAGTAGTGACAAGGCAGGTCAGCCCCAGCATTTT	TRBJ1-5	TRBV19	NA	NA
CASSVEGGTDTQYF	TGTGCCAGCAGCGTAGAAGGGGGCACAGATACGCAGTATTTT	TRBJ2-3	TRBV9	NA	NA
CASSPPTGTGRREQYF	TGTGCCAGCTCACCACCTACTGGGACAGGGAGGCGCGAGCAGTACTTC	TRBJ2-7	TRBV18	NA	TRBD1
CASGQGATEAFF	TGTGCCAGCGGTCAGGGGGCGACTGAAGCTTTCTTT	TRBJ1-1	TRBV5-6	NA	TRBD1
CASSPLDRGSYEQYF	TGTGCCAGCAGCCCCCTCGACAGGGGTTCCTACGAGCAGTACTTC	TRBJ2-7	TRBV7-9	few	TRBD1
CASSYMSNSPLHF	TGTGCCAGCAGTTACATGTCGAATTCACCCCTCCACTTT	TRBJ1-6	TRBV6-5	NA	NA
CASSLRGETQYF	TGTGCCAGCAGTTTAAGGGGAGAGACCCAGTACTTC	TRBJ2-5	TRBV27	NA	NA
CASSEGGYYGYTF	TGCGCCAGCTCGGAAGGGGGTTACTATGGCTACACCTTC	TRBJ1-2	TRBV4-1	NA	NA
CASSFRGSNQPQHF	TGTGCCAGCAGTTTCAGGGGAAGCAATCAGCCCCAGCATTTT	TRBJ1-5	TRBV27	NA	NA
CTSSLYQRVTYNEQFF	TGCACCAGCAGCCTCTATCAGCGGGTAACCTACAATGAGCAGTTCTTC	TRBJ2-1	TRBV1	NA	NA
CASSLKPTGPNEQFF	TGTGCCAGCAGTTTAAAACCCACAGGGCCGAATGAGCAGTTCTTC	TRBJ2-1	TRBV28	NA	NA
CASSANQGQLNNSPLHF	TGTGCCAGTAGTGCAAACCAGGGACAGCTGAATAATTCACCCCTCCACTTT	TRBJ1-6	TRBV19	few	TRBD1
CASSLSTSGGPTYEQYF	TGTGCCAGCAGTTTATCGACCAGCGGGGGTCCTACCTACGAGCAGTACTTC	TRBJ2-7	TRBV27	NA	TRBD2
CAIHGQGIDTQYF	TGTGCCATTCATGGACAGGGTATTGATACGCAGTATTTT	TRBJ2-3	TRBV10-3	NA	TRBD1
CASSSRTGSGQPQHF	TGTGCCAGCAGCTCCCGGACAGGGTCTGGTCAGCCCCAGCATTTT	TRBJ1-5	TRBV4-2	NA	TRBD1
CASSLQAGQGPYEQYF	TGCGCCAGCAGCCTCCAAGCGGGACAGGGGCCTTACGAGCAGTACTTC	TRBJ2-7	TRBV4-3	few	TRBD1
CASSLKEDTEAFF	TGTGCCAGCAGTTTAAAGGAGGACACTGAAGCTTTCTTT	TRBJ1-1	TRBV27	NA	NA
CASRPLAGDRNEQFF	TGTGCCAGCAGGCCACTAGCGGGAGATAGGAATGAGCAGTTCTTC	TRBJ2-1	TRBV27	NA	TRBD2
CATGQGRSTEAFF	TGTGCCACCGGACAGGGGAGAAGTACTGAAGCTTTCTTT	TRBJ1-1	TRBV19	NA	TRBD1
CASSVGRGQSNEKLFF	TGTGCCAGCAGCGTAGGCAGGGGGCAGTCTAATGAAAAACTGTTTTTT	TRBJ1-4	TRBV9	NA	TRBD1